The table lists the clone carrying this T cell receptor (beta chain) with a few counts. What it binds is not known. The sample belongs to a study of molecular identifiers for immune sequencing clone quantification. General study points: Clonotypes surpassing 20 RNA copies contained over 98% of effector molecules, versus under 1% in naive cells. A single cell's spiked Jurkat TCR RNA was reportedly detectable among about a million naive cells.

J lost 2 bases, V lost 2 bases, and 4 bases had no gene match. CDR1 and CDR2 from the germline V gene are KGHSY and FQNENV. The CDR3 has 16 residues. Making the bulk TCR libraries relied on previously described methods and listed TCR primers. From the PCR reads, TCRdb called clonotypes with MiXCR, one entry per CDR3 protein. The profile shows about 630,000 distinct CDR3 sequences, roughly 23% of them singletons. Sorted naive CD8 T cells, about 17,000 to 1,000,000, were sequenced from 10%, 30% or 50% RNA. The J gene is TRBJ2-3, the V gene TRBV16; 10 bases are a match to TRBD2. Input material: naive CD8+ T cells from blood, with Jurkat cell RNA spiked in. Subset of the sample: FACS-sorted CD8+CD4-CCR7+CD45RA+ naive T cells. This TCR derives from a human donor in good health. Some libraries in this study had Jurkat cell RNA spiked in. CDR3 nucleotide sequence: TGTGCCAGCAGCCAAGAAGCGGGGGGGTTCACAGATACGCAGTATTTT. Protein sequence: CASSQEAGGFTDTQYF.